What follows is one T cell receptor (beta chain) and its context. Its antigen is still unknown. No base quality information exists; no much larger clone differs at one position. The sample comes from a study of blood T cell repertoires in COVID-19 (TCRdb year 2020). About the investigation overall: The collaborator samples originated in the United States, Italy and Spain and spanned the acute and convalescent phases of COVID-19. The material from the prospective study consisted of cDNA or gDNA derived from T cells, B-cell-depleted T cells, or PBMCs. Subjects who had been exposed to COVID-19, were actively infected with it, or had recovered from it provided the deeply sampled blood TCRbeta repertoires that made up the dataset. The repertoires were made available in a free public database intended to serve as a resource for research on the immune response to SARS-CoV-2. The samples were drawn from two sources: the first 160 participants of the ongoing ImmuneRACE study, and 950 to 1,500 subjects contributed by 6 global collaborators. A de-identified subject ID, COVID-19 status, age in years and sex were almost always included in the sample metadata. HLA class I and class II types, where available, came from metadata supplied by the sample provider rather than from assay-based typing. The paper as a whole reports these results and caveats: Clinical and demographic metadata were provided uncurated, with the amount varying by source and participant.

The collaborating institutions used their own protocols to collect whole blood in K2EDTA tubes. Collaborator samples were shipped for TCRbeta analysis as frozen whole blood, isolated PBMCs, or DNA extracted from either sample type. V is cut by 1 base and J by 6 bases, and the space between the germline ends is 9 bases. The germline V gene sets CDR1 to MNHNS and CDR2 to SASEGT. From its cysteine to its phenylalanine, the CDR3 spans 13 amino acids. Just the 39-base CDR3 DNA is kept, in frame starting at base 1. The immunoSEQ Assay, a bias-controlled multiplex PCR, was used to amplify TCRbeta CDR3 regions from genomic DNA. In the source study's methods: The number of nucleated cells in each sample was estimated by amplification of reference gene primers within the assay. Sequence reads were collapsed and filtered to measure the absolute abundance of every unique TCRbeta CDR3 rearrangement. For each sample, productive Simpson clonality was calculated as the square root of Simpson's diversity index across productive rearrangements. TCRdb retrieved this table from immuneACCESS and kept in-frame rearrangements only. Not all clones are present; in checked studies, unresolved V genes account for under half, and no reason is known for the remainder. That table furnishes V, J and clone size, whereas the DNA furnished D and trimming. In all, the sample holds around 300,000 clones, and 65% to 90% of those were seen once. 6% to 9% of the sample is taken by the ten largest.

The receptor comes from a human donor in a cohort sampled during active COVID-19. Rearrangement joined TRBV6-1 to TRBJ1-1; the D gene identity is not certain. The sample consisted of peripheral blood. The CDR3 is CASSEGRVAEAFF. The sequenced DNA is TGTGCCAGCAGTGAAGGACGGGTCGCTGAAGCTTTCTTT.